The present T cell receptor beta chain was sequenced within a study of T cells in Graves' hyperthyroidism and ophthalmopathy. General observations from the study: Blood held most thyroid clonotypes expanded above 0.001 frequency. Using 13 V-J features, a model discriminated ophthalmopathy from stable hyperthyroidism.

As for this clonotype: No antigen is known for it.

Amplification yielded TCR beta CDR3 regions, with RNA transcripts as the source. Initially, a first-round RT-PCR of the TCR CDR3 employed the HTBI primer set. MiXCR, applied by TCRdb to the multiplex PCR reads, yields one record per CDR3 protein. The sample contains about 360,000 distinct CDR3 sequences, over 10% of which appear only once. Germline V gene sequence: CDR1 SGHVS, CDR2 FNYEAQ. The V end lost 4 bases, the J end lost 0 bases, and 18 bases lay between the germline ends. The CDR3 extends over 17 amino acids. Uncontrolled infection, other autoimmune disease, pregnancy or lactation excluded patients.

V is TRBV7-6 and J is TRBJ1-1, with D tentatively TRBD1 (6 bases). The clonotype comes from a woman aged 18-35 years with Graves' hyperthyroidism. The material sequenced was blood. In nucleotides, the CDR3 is TGTGCCAGCAGCTCCCCGGGGGGACACCGACTGAACACTGAAGCTTTCTTT. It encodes CASSSPGGHRLNTEAFF.